This TCR beta chain was sequenced during a study of beta chain features in type 1 diabetes. Points from the study as a whole: Moderately but significantly shorter TCRB CDR3s were found in Type 1 diabetes patients in all four CD4+ subsets.

Expressed TCRB transcripts were sequenced, since all the RNA that had been isolated was reverse transcribed. Method: immunoSEQ multiplex PCR; TCRdb's copy keeps in-frame clones and lacks some. Among hundreds of thousands of clones listed, more than 13% were seen once. To note about this clone: Antigen unknown.

The CDR3 is 15 amino acids. Trimming stripped 3 bases from V and 7 bases from J, with 17 bases between. Germline values: CDR1 WSHSY, CDR2 SAAADI. Sorting of CD4+ naive, central memory, regulatory and stem cell-like memory cells was performed via CD45RO/CCR7/CD25/CD127/CD95/CD27. The sequenced material came from naive CD4+ T cells from blood. V gene TRBV10-2 combines with J gene TRBJ2-3; perhaps TRBD2 as D (6 bases). The sequence came from a man aged 18 to 29 with type 1 diabetes. The CDR3 here is CASSEVWTTTNTQYF. CDR3 DNA: TGCGCCAGCAGTGAAGTCTGGACTACCACTAATACGCAGTATTTT.